This TCR beta chain was observed in a study of shared clonotypes between healthy human individuals. Clones were read by immunoSEQ multiplex PCR, and TCRdb kept only the in-frame ones, dropping some. The sample holds 1.6 million or so clones, around 95% seen once. Worth noting for this clone: Its specificity is not known.

Study-level points and caveats: Large depth notwithstanding, sorted-subset sequencing proved incomplete by rarefaction. Relative to their counterparts shared across all four donors, non-shared clonotypes exhibited diminished generation probabilities. Clonotypes that were shared across four donors made up around 5% of naive CD4 clonotypes.

The clonotype was recovered from a young man in good health. Sequencing was performed on naive CD4+ T cells sorted from blood. This sample's subset: CD45RA+ positively selected.

The CDR3 region has the DNA TGTGCCAGCAGTCCGCAGGGACACGGCCTAGGCTACACCTTC. It translates to CASSPQGHGLGYTF. The chain carries TRBV27 and TRBJ1-2; the D gene is possibly TRBD1 (6 bases). The CDR3 extends over 14 amino acids. Germline assignment: CDR1 MNHEY and CDR2 SMNVEV (reference sequence). V shed 5 bases and J shed 8 bases, with 18 bases lying between them.